This entry features one T cell receptor beta chain sequence. Generated by immunoSEQ multiplex PCR, the TCRdb table keeps only in-frame clones and is missing some. The sample shows more than 250,000 clones, approximately 89% of them seen only once. The source of the sample is a study of blood T cell repertoires in COVID-19. The wider study: There were acute and convalescent COVID-19 samples, and they came from the United States, Italy and Spain.

Individuals aged roughly 18 to 95 years were recruited from 24 US areas. Researchers sorted participants into cohorts using their self-reported clinical history. Cohort 3 donors counted as recovered after two negative PCRs, clearance, or resolved symptoms. V lost 2 bases to trimming and J lost 3 bases; unmatched junction nucleotides: 10. Germline V gene sequence: CDR1 SNHLY, CDR2 FYNNEI. There are 18 residues in the CDR3. This chain joins TRBV2 and TRBJ2-3, with 11 bases aligning to TRBD2. The sequence was collected from a woman aged 18 to 35 who had recovered from COVID-19. The sequencing input was PBMCs or T cells enriched from blood (not recorded which). CDR3 protein: CASSEPSGLAGWTDTQYF. DNA of the CDR3: TGTGCCAGCAGTGAACCCTCCGGACTAGCGGGTTGGACAGATACGCAGTATTTT.